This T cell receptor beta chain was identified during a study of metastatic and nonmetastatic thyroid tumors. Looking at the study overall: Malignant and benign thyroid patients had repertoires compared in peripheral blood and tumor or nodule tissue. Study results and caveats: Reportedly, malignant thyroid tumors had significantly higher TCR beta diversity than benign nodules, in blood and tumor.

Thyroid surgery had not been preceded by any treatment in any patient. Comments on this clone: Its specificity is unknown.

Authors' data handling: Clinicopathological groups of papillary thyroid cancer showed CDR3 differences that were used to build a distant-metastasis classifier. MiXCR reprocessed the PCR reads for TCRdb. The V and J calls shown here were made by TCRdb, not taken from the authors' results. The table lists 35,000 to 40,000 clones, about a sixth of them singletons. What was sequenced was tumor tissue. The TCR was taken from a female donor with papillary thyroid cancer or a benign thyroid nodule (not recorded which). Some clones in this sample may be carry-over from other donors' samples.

CDR3 bases: TGCAGTGCTAAGGGACCAAGGGACACAGATACGCAGTATTTT. Its protein product is CSAKGPRDTDTQYF. V gene TRBV20-1 combines with J gene TRBJ2-3; either TRBD1 or TRBD2 may supply D (5 bases each). The CDR3 length is 14 residues. CDR1 and CDR2 (germline): DFQATT, SNEGSKA (reference sequence). The germline V and J ends were trimmed by 4 bases and 2 bases, with 13 bases remaining between them.